This TCR beta chain was identified in a study of Graves' ophthalmopathy and Graves' hyperthyroidism. Whole-study findings and limits: Progression of ophthalmopathy was predicted by the model with roughly 70% sensitivity and just over 72% specificity.

This clonotype was found many times. Its antigen is still unknown. RNA transcripts were the source from which TCR beta CDR3 regions were amplified. After a first-round RT-PCR with HTBI primers, a second-round multiplex PCR was run. In TCRdb, the multiplex PCR reads were re-called with MiXCR into one record per CDR3 protein. The sample has around 400,000 distinct CDR3 sequences; under 25% are singletons. Looked up from germline, CDR1 is MNHNS and CDR2 is SASEGT. Deletions cut 7 bases from V and 5 bases from J, with 14 bases between. The CDR3 is made up of 13 amino acids. The study recruited hyperthyroidism patients aged 18 to 65 who were newly diagnosed, under 2 months' duration.

The sequenced sample consisted of peripheral blood. The receptor's source is a woman between 18 and 29 years old with stable Graves' hyperthyroidism. V and J are TRBV6-1 and TRBJ1-1; D gene unclear. CDR3 coding DNA: TGTGCCAGCAATGACCCCGGACCGACTGAAGCTTTCTTT. It is translated as CASNDPGPTEAFF.